The 29 T cell receptor beta chains listed next were all sequenced from one sample in a study of blood T cell repertoires in COVID-19. Only in-frame clones appear in the TCRdb table, and some are missing; sequencing was by immunoSEQ multiplex PCR. The table records about 170,000 clones, 85% to 90% of them present only once. The sequenced sample consisted of peripheral blood. The receptors derive from a woman older than 75 in a cohort sampled during active or convalescent COVID-19.

This chain uses TRBV11-2 with TRBJ1-1; weak D call: TRBD1 (5 bases). The V end was cut by 2 bases, the J end by 1 base, with 5 bases between. The CDR3 has 13 amino acids. Germline lookup yields CDR1 SGHAT and CDR2 FQNNGV. CDR3 in amino acids: CASSLQGNTEAFF. The CDR3 region has the DNA TGTGCCAGCAGCTTACAGGGGAACACTGAAGCTTTCTTT.

The chain has TRBV10-3 and TRBJ1-6, with D perhaps matching TRBD1 (6 bases). V lost 5 bases and J 9 bases, leaving 11 bases between the germline ends. The CDR3 contains 13 residues. The germline V gene has CDR1 ENHRY and CDR2 SYGVKD. The CDR3, as DNA: TGTGCCATCAGTATAGAACAGGGTTCACCCCTCCACTTT. The encoded protein is CAISIEQGSPLHF.

The genes are TRBV5-1 and TRBJ2-7; 9 nucleotides line up with TRBD2. The germline gives CDR1 SGHRS, CDR2 YFSETQ. J gave up 6 bases and V 0 bases, and 7 bases lay outside the gene matches. The CDR3 has 15 residues. The CDR3 DNA reads TGCGCCAGCAGCTTGGCCGGCGGGGGGGCCCTCGAGCAGTACTTC. It specifies CASSLAGGGALEQYF.

The genes are TRBV7-9 and TRBJ1-1; D is unclear. With 1 base removed from V and 3 bases from J, the gap between germline ends came to 3 bases. The CDR3 has 12 residues. Germline V gives CDR1 SEHNR, CDR2 FQNEAQ (reference sequence). CDR3 DNA: TGTGCCAGCAGCTTAGTAGACACTGAAGCTTTCTTT. As protein: CASSLVDTEAFF. The whole variable domain, remainder taken from reference TRBV7-9 and TRBJ1-1, is DTGVSQNPRHKITKRGQNVTFRCDPISEHNRLYWYRQTLGQGPEFLTYFQNEAQLEKSRLLSDRFSAERPKGSFSTLEIQRTEQGDSAMYLCASSLVDTEAFFGQGTRLTVV.

The genes are TRBV27 and TRBJ2-5; D is perhaps TRBD1 (6 bases). The CDR3 is made up of 14 amino acids. CDR1 MNHEY and CDR2 SMNVEV come from the germline V gene (reference sequence). Trimming left V 2 bases short and J 2 bases short, with 9 bases between. CDR3 bases: TGTGCCAGCAGTTTAGGACAGCTGCAAGAGACCCAGTACTTC. Protein: CASSLGQLQETQYF.

The V and J genes are TRBV29-1 and TRBJ2-7, with 11 positions matching TRBD1. CDR3 length equals 17 residues. From germline, CDR1 is SQVTM and CDR2 ANQGSEA. J lost 1 base, V lost 0 bases, and 8 bases had no gene match. The CDR3 here is CSVEDTGQGAFSYEQYF. CDR3 DNA: TGCAGCGTTGAAGACACCGGACAGGGGGCCTTTTCCTACGAGCAGTACTTC.

This clone has just one count. CDR3 sequence (DNA): TGTGCCAGCAGTGAAGGTCAAGGAAGCGGCGAGCAGTACTTC. Protein: CASSEGQGSGEQYF. V gene TRBV6-1 combines with J gene TRBJ2-7; D is possibly TRBD2 (5 bases). Trimming left V 1 base short and J 6 bases short, with 13 bases between. The CDR3 is 14 amino acids. The germline CDR1 and CDR2 sequences are MNHNS and SASEGT.

The chain couples TRBV29-1 to TRBJ2-2; maybe TRBD1 (5 bases). The ends were cut back, 3 bases at V and 1 base at J, with 15 bases in the middle. The CDR3 has 16 residues. Germline V CDR1 and CDR2: SQVTM, ANQGSEA. The CDR3 nucleotides are TGCAGCGTTGACAAGCTTGGGGCCCTGAACACCGGGGAGCTGTTTTTT. It translates to CSVDKLGALNTGELFF.

The count of this clone is one. This sequence joins TRBV30 and TRBJ1-2, with TRBD1 matching over 7 bases. V gave up 4 bases and J gave up 4 bases; unmatched junction bases: 3. CDR3 length equals 12 residues. In germline, CDR1 is GTSNPN, CDR2 SVGIG (reference sequence). The DNA for the CDR3 is TGTGCCTGGACAGGGGGGCCCTATGGCTACACCTTC. It encodes CAWTGGPYGYTF.

The chain employs TRBV11-2 and TRBJ1-2, with a weak D call TRBD1 (6 bases). This CDR3 has 14 residues. The V end was cut by 3 bases, the J end by 5 bases, with 13 bases between. Per the germline V gene, CDR1 is SGHAT and CDR2 is FQNNGV. CDR3 sequence (DNA): TGTGCCAGCAGCTTGTCTACAGGGATATATGGCTACACCTTC. Translating it yields CASSLSTGIYGYTF.

The chain combines TRBV2 with TRBJ2-7; D is unclear. This CDR3 has 14 amino acids. V shed 7 bases and J shed 0 bases, with 13 bases lying between them. CDR1 is SNHLY and CDR2 is FYNNEI in the germline V gene. CDR3 DNA sequence: TGTGCCAGCATCCATAGAGCAGGCTCCTACGAGCAGTACGTC. It yields the protein CASIHRAGSYEQYV.

This clone was observed a single time. The chain is built from TRBV5-1 and TRBJ1-2; no reliable D call. This CDR3 contains 15 residues. V lost 0 bases to trimming and J lost 1 base, with 10 bases between them. Germline CDR1 reads SGHRS; CDR2 reads YFSETQ. The CDR3 DNA is TGCGCCAGCAGCTTGGTGGACTTCTATAACTATGGCTACACCTTC. It specifies CASSLVDFYNYGYTF. The full variable domain, its missing parts supplied by reference TRBV5-1 and TRBJ1-2, is KAGVTQTPRYLIKTRGQQVTLSCSPISGHRSVSWYQQTPGQGLQFLFEYFSETQRNKGNFPGRFSGRQFSNSRSEMNVSTLELGDSALYLCASSLVDFYNYGYTFGSGTRLTVV.

This clone was seen only once. The chain joins TRBV27 to TRBJ2-7; TRBD1 is a possible D gene (6 bases). This CDR3 has 13 residues. Deletions cut 2 bases from V and 7 bases from J, with 12 bases between. Germline CDR1 reads MNHEY; CDR2 reads SMNVEV (reference sequence). The CDR3 bases are TGTGCCAGCAGTTTAAGGGGGAGAGGGGAGCAGTACGTC. Its translation: CASSLRGRGEQYV.

This sequence joins TRBV30 and TRBJ2-4, with 7 bases identical to TRBD2. V shed 5 bases, J shed 3 bases, and the junction held 10 bases outside the gene matches. This CDR3 contains 15 residues. Germline V CDR1 and CDR2: GTSNPN, SVGIG (reference sequence). The CDR3 sequence: CAWDMGGGGKNIQYF. CDR3 coding DNA: TGTGCCTGGGATATGGGCGGGGGTGGCAAAAACATTCAGTACTTC.

The chain links TRBV12-5 to TRBJ1-4; no firm D call. V lost 6 bases, J lost 5 bases, and 16 bases lay in between. In germline, CDR1 is LGHNT, CDR2 FRNRAP. CDR3 length: 15 amino acids. This CDR3 is CASGLPQKQNEKLFF. The DNA for the CDR3 is TGTGCTAGTGGCCTCCCCCAGAAACAAAATGAAAAACTGTTTTTT.

V is TRBV7-9 and J is TRBJ2-5; the match to TRBD2 covers 13 bases. The CDR3 has 17 residues. With 0 bases clipped from V and 4 bases from J, the junction kept 5 bases outside the gene matches. Germline CDR1 reads SEHNR; CDR2 reads FQNEAQ (reference sequence). This CDR3 is CASSLARLAGGVETQYF. CDR3 coding DNA: TGTGCCAGCAGCTTAGCCCGACTAGCGGGAGGAGTAGAGACCCAGTACTTC. Together with reference TRBV7-9 and TRBJ2-5, the CDR3 gives the full variable domain: DTGVSQNPRHKITKRGQNVTFRCDPISEHNRLYWYRQTLGQGPEFLTYFQNEAQLEKSRLLSDRFSAERPKGSFSTLEIQRTEQGDSAMYLCASSLARLAGGVETQYFGPGTRLLVL.

The rearrangement uses TRBV11-2 and TRBJ1-3; TRBD1 matches at 9 bases. The CDR3 runs 19 residues. Germline CDR1 and CDR2: SGHAT and FQNNGV. V lost 0 bases to trimming and J lost 2 bases; unmatched junction nucleotides: 11. The CDR3 region has the DNA TGTGCCAGCAGCTTAGATCAGTGGGCGGGACAGGGCACTGGAAACACCATATATTTT. It specifies CASSLDQWAGQGTGNTIYF.

The J gene is TRBJ2-7, the V gene TRBV5-1, with 9 bases fitting TRBD1. Losses at the gene ends were 3 bases for V and 0 bases for J; bases not matched to a gene: 16. The CDR3 has 19 amino acids. Looked up from germline, CDR1 is SGHRS and CDR2 is YFSETQ. The CDR3 is CASSSSSGTGNPLSYEQYF. For the CDR3, the DNA is TGCGCCAGCAGCTCCTCATCCGGGACAGGGAACCCCCTCTCCTACGAGCAGTACTTC. The entire variable domain, with the rest obtained from reference TRBV5-1 and TRBJ2-7, is as follows: KAGVTQTPRYLIKTRGQQVTLSCSPISGHRSVSWYQQTPGQGLQFLFEYFSETQRNKGNFPGRFSGRQFSNSRSEMNVSTLELGDSALYLCASSSSSGTGNPLSYEQYFGPGTRLTVT.

The rearrangement links TRBV19 to TRBJ1-2; D unclear. Trimming cost V 3 bases and J 7 bases, with 15 bases left between them. The CDR3 extends over 14 amino acids. The germline CDR1 and CDR2 sequences are LNHDA and SQIVND (reference sequence). CDR3 coding DNA: TGTGCCAGTAGTATCGAACGTAGCGGCAGTGGCTACACCTTC. This encodes CASSIERSGSGYTF.

The gene calls are TRBV18 and TRBJ1-4, with D possibly TRBD1 on 5 matching bases. V dropped 1 base and J dropped 8 bases, with 14 bases sitting between them. CDR1 is KGHSH, CDR2 LQKENI, per germline. CDR3 length: 15 amino acids. The CDR3 is CASSPRAQGEEKLFF. CDR3 DNA: TGTGCCAGCTCACCACGGGCTCAGGGCGAAGAAAAACTGTTTTTT.

The V gene is TRBV5-4, the J gene TRBJ1-5; possible D gene TRBD1, 5 bases. Germline loops: CDR1 SGHNT, CDR2 YYREEE (reference sequence). This CDR3 is 16 amino acids long. Deletions cut 2 bases from V and 4 bases from J, with 16 bases between. The CDR3 region has the DNA TGTGCCAGCAGCTTAACAGGAACCGGGGGGAATCAGCCCCAGCATTTT. Translating gives CASSLTGTGGNQPQHF.

The chain combines TRBV7-9 with TRBJ1-2, with TRBD1 matching 9 bases. The V and J ends lost 1 base and 5 bases, in that order; junction bases with no gene match: 8. Germline V gene sequence: CDR1 SEHNR, CDR2 FQNEAQ (reference sequence). The length of the CDR3 is 16 residues. The CDR3 loop is CASSLEQGASWYGYTF. The CDR3, as DNA: TGTGCCAGCAGCTTAGAACAGGGGGCATCTTGGTATGGCTACACCTTC.

The rearrangement links TRBV30 to TRBJ1-1, with TRBD1 as a possible D gene (5 bases). This CDR3 is built from 15 residues. Trimming shortened V by 2 bases and J by 1 base, and 14 bases separated the two germline ends. Germline CDR1 is GTSNPN and CDR2 is SVGIG (reference sequence). The CDR3 is CAWSIKGRSNTEAFF. For the CDR3, the DNA is TGTGCCTGGAGTATCAAGGGGCGTTCGAACACTGAAGCTTTCTTT.

With regard to this clone: The sample carries other DNA sequences with the same CDR3. The chain carries TRBV18 and TRBJ1-1; no reliable D call. V was pared by 0 bases and J by 4 bases, with 12 bases between. This CDR3 contains 15 residues. CDR1 and CDR2 from the germline V gene are KGHSH and LQKENI. The CDR3 reads CASSPPTAGGTEAFF. CDR3 coding DNA: TGTGCCAGCTCACCACCGACGGCAGGTGGCACTGAAGCTTTCTTT.

Points on this clone: Other DNA sequences of this sample code for an identical CDR3. The chain links TRBV6-5 to TRBJ1-5, with 8 bases that match TRBD1. Trimming cost V 0 bases and J 5 bases; bases outside gene matches: 3. Looked up from germline, CDR1 is MNHEY and CDR2 is SVGAGI. The CDR3 runs 15 residues. Written as DNA, the CDR3 is TGTGCCAGCAGTTACTCTGGACAGGGAGATCAGCCCCAGCATTTT. It yields the protein CASSYSGQGDQPQHF.

The chain carries TRBV27 and TRBJ1-1; D call uncertain. Trimming took 2 bases from V and 3 from J, leaving 13 bases between them. The germline gives CDR1 MNHEY, CDR2 SMNVEV (reference sequence). This CDR3 region has 15 residues. The chain's CDR3 is CASSLGKRGYTEAFF. The DNA of the CDR3 is TGTGCCAGCAGTTTAGGCAAACGGGGATACACTGAAGCTTTCTTT.

The V gene is TRBV24-1, the J gene TRBJ2-5; the match to TRBD1 covers 8 bases. Per the germline V gene, CDR1 is KGHDR and CDR2 is SFDVKD. V lost 4 bases, J lost 0 bases, and 6 bases stayed unmatched. CDR3 length equals 16 residues. The chain's CDR3 is CATSERTGWYQETQYF. The CDR3 region has the DNA TGTGCCACCAGTGAGCGGACAGGGTGGTACCAAGAGACCCAGTACTTC.

The sample holds one count of this clone. As DNA, the CDR3 is TGTGCCAGCAGGACCACATGGGGGGATGAAAAACTGTTTTTT. Its protein is CASRTTWGDEKLFF. This sequence joins TRBV6-5 and TRBJ1-4; tentative D call: TRBD1 (5 bases). The V gene's germline CDR1 is MNHEY and CDR2 SVGAGI. V lost 6 bases and J 6 bases, leaving 14 bases between the germline ends. This CDR3 region has 14 residues.

This chain joins TRBV7-2 and TRBJ2-5, with 8 bases aligning to TRBD1. The CDR3 consists of 15 residues. CDR1 and CDR2 from the germline V gene are SGHTA and FQGNSA. The trim removed 5 bases at V and 1 base at J, leaving 6 bases unmatched. CDR3 region: CASSPRDRSQETQYF. CDR3 DNA: TGTGCCAGCAGCCCCCGGGACAGGAGCCAAGAGACCCAGTACTTC.